This TCR beta chain was identified in a study of T-cell reconstitution after alpha-beta-depleted transplantation in children. TCRbeta library construction was performed incorporating unique molecular identifiers. From the PCR reads, TCRdb called clonotypes with MiXCR, one entry per CDR3 protein. The data contain some 310,000 distinct CDR3 sequences, approximately 23% of them singletons. Per germline, CDR1 MNHNS and CDR2 SASEGT. V was pared by 8 bases and J by 2 bases, with 14 bases of the junction left unmatched. The CDR3 length is 17 residues. V usage is TRBV6-1 and J usage is TRBJ2-5, with 10 bases that match TRBD2. The sequencing here drew on PBMCs, mostly from graft donor cells, taken 180 days after TCRalphabeta/CD19-depleted stem cell transplant. This receptor was obtained from a male patient younger than 18 who had a stem cell transplant for acute lymphoblastic leukemia, so the T cells may come from the graft donor. CDR3 sequence (DNA): TGTGCCAGCGGTCGTCTGGGTAGCGGGAGGTTGCAAGAGACCCAGTACTTC. Protein sequence: CASGRLGSGRLQETQYF.